One and the same sample provided the 18 T cell receptor beta chains below, sequenced in a study of T and B cells in COVID-19 patients. BIOMED2 TRB-A/B primer pools were used in multiplex TRB PCR. MiXCR, run by TCRdb on the multiplex PCR reads, gives a single entry per CDR3 protein. The sample contains around 10,000 distinct CDR3 sequences, around 28% of which appear only once. Blood genomic DNA input for TRB amplification was roughly 250-500 ng. What was sequenced was blood. The receptors stem from a human donor who had recovered from COVID-19.

The chain couples TRBV19 to TRBJ1-5; 9 positions match TRBD1. Trimming at V came to 4 bases and at J to 2 bases, leaving 6 bases not matched to a gene. The CDR3 loop spans 16 amino acids. Germline CDR1 is LNHDA and CDR2 is SQIVND (reference sequence). The CDR3 here is CASSNYRTGGNQPQHF. CDR3 nucleotide sequence: TGTGCCAGTAGTAATTACCGGACAGGGGGCAATCAGCCCCAGCATTTT.

The genes are TRBV6-4 and TRBJ2-6; no clear D gene. In germline, CDR1 is MRHNA, CDR2 SNTAGT. This CDR3 comprises 14 residues. V shed 6 bases and J shed 0 bases, with 6 bases lying between them. CDR3 bases: TGTGCCAGCAGATCGGACTCTGGGGCCAACGTCCTGACTTTC. It specifies CASRSDSGANVLTF.

Comments on this clonotype: A read error may produce the germline difference seen at one junction end. The chain couples TRBV5-3 to TRBJ2-7; the match to TRBD2 covers 10 bases. TRBV5-3 carries the ORF label, with uncertain function. The CDR3 is 16 residues long. In DNA, the CDR3 is TGTGCCAGCAGCTTGGCAATAGCGGGAGGAATGAGCGAGCAGTACTTC. As protein: CASSLAIAGGMSEQYF.

This clonotype turned up a few times. The genes are TRBV7-6 and TRBJ2-1; a weak D match, TRBD2 (5 bases). There are 18 residues in the CDR3. Per the germline V gene, CDR1 is SGHVS and CDR2 is FNYEAQ. Deletions cut 1 base from V and 5 bases from J, with 21 bases between. As DNA, the CDR3 is TGTGCCAGCAGCTTAGTCGGACTTGCGGCAAAAAACCACAATGAGCAGTTCTTC. Amino acids: CASSLVGLAAKNHNEQFF.

In its sample, this clonotype was seen a few times. The chain is built from TRBV18 and TRBJ1-2; D gene unclear. There are 13 residues in the CDR3. Looked up from germline, CDR1 is KGHSH and CDR2 is LQKENI. The ends were cut back, 6 bases at V and 3 bases at J, with 11 bases in the middle. The CDR3 DNA is TGTGCCAGCTCCCTCGGTCGGGACTATGGCTACACCTTC. Translation: CASSLGRDYGYTF.

The chain joins TRBV6-5 to TRBJ1-5; D unresolved. Germline lookup yields CDR1 MNHEY and CDR2 SVGAGI. The length of the CDR3 is 11 residues. The V end lost 5 bases, the J end lost 7 bases, and 6 bases lay between the germline ends. In nucleotides, the CDR3 is TGTGCCAGCAGTGTGTCCCAGCCCCAGCATTTT. This encodes CASSVSQPQHF.

V is TRBV2 and J is TRBJ2-1; TRBD2 matches at 9 bases. The germline V gene has CDR1 SNHLY and CDR2 FYNNEI. This CDR3 spans 16 amino acids. The trim removed 1 base at V and 4 bases at J, leaving 5 bases unmatched. Here the CDR3 DNA reads TGTGCCAGCAGTGAAGGGCTAGCGGGGTATTACAATGAGCAGTTCTTC. Protein product: CASSEGLAGYYNEQFF.

This clonotype was seen more than once but under ten times. Written as DNA, the CDR3 is TGTGCCAGCAGCGGCGGGACGCGGGGGCGCACAGATACGCAGTATTTT. Protein: CASSGGTRGRTDTQYF. J is TRBJ2-3 and V is TRBV9; TRBD2 is a possible D gene (7 bases). Looked up from germline, CDR1 is SGDLS and CDR2 is YYNGEE. Trimming removed 3 bases at V and 1 base at J, with 15 bases between. CDR3 length equals 16 residues.

This clonotype qualifies as medium-sized. The chain couples TRBV19 to TRBJ1-5; D ambiguous. V was shortened by 0 bases and J by 2 bases, with 11 bases between the two germline ends. This CDR3 is 16 amino acids long. The germline V gene has CDR1 LNHDA and CDR2 SQIVND (reference sequence). The CDR3 spells CASSIDGVGGNQPQHF. The DNA for the CDR3 is TGTGCCAGTAGTATAGACGGTGTGGGAGGCAATCAGCCCCAGCATTTT.

V and J are TRBV13 and TRBJ2-2; 9 bases match TRBD1. Germline assignment: CDR1 PRHDT and CDR2 FYEKMQ (reference sequence). V trimming: 5 bases; J trimming: 9 bases; junction bases outside the gene matches: 13. This CDR3 region has 16 residues. The CDR3 region has the DNA TGTGCCAGCAGCACCGGGACAGGGAAAAGGGTCTGGGAGCTGTTTTTT. Translated: CASSTGTGKRVWELFF.

The genes are TRBV19 and TRBJ2-5; tentative D call: TRBD2 (6 bases). This CDR3 comprises 14 residues. CDR1 and CDR2 from the germline V gene are LNHDA and SQIVND (reference sequence). V was trimmed by 9 bases and J by 1 base, leaving 15 bases between them. The CDR3 region is CARGTRDFQETQYF. The CDR3 DNA is TGTGCCAGAGGGACCCGGGACTTCCAAGAGACCCAGTACTTC. The full variable domain, its missing parts supplied by reference TRBV19 and TRBJ2-5, is DGGITQSPKYLFRKEGQNVTLSCEQNLNHDAMYWYRQDPGQGLRLIYYSQIVNDFQKGDIAEGYSVSREKKESFPLTVTSAQKNPTAFYLCARGTRDFQETQYFGPGTRLLVL.

The gene calls are TRBV19 and TRBJ1-1; 9 nucleotides line up with TRBD1. Germline CDR1 and CDR2: LNHDA and SQIVND (reference sequence). Trimming took 6 bases from V and 4 from J; bases not matched to a gene: 3. CDR3 length equals 13 residues. The chain's CDR3 is CASSETGGTEAFF. The CDR3 DNA sequence: TGTGCCAGTAGCGAGACAGGGGGCACTGAAGCTTTCTTT. Complete variable domain (other parts from reference TRBV19 and TRBJ1-1): DGGITQSPKYLFRKEGQNVTLSCEQNLNHDAMYWYRQDPGQGLRLIYYSQIVNDFQKGDIAEGYSVSREKKESFPLTVTSAQKNPTAFYLCASSETGGTEAFFGQGTRLTVV.

This clonotype is medium-sized. The chain combines TRBV27 with TRBJ2-2, with TRBD1 as a possible D gene (6 bases). Germline V lookup: CDR1 MNHEY, CDR2 SMNVEV (reference sequence). Trimming shortened V by 6 bases and J by 4 bases, and 21 bases separated the two germline ends. The CDR3 runs to 17 residues. In DNA, the CDR3 is TGTGCCAGCAGCCGACATCAGGGGTCTGACGGCACCGGGGAGCTGTTTTTT. This translates into CASSRHQGSDGTGELFF.

The chain combines TRBV6-2 or TRBV6-3 with TRBJ1-2; 7 bases are shared with TRBD1. Germline V gives CDR1 MNHEY, CDR2 SVGEGT. The CDR3 totals 12 residues. The V gene end was trimmed by 8 bases and the J gene end by 4 bases; junction bases not matched to a gene: 4. CDR3 DNA: TGTGCCAGCTCGACAGGGCTCTATGGCTACACCTTC. As protein: CASSTGLYGYTF.

The chain couples TRBV6-1 to TRBJ1-1, with 8 bases identical to TRBD1. Germline CDR1 is MNHNS and CDR2 is SASEGT. Trimming at V came to 6 bases and at J to 4 bases, leaving 7 bases not matched to a gene. CDR3 size: 14 residues. The CDR3: CASRLTGAGTEAFF. CDR3 bases: TGTGCCAGCAGGCTGACAGGGGCAGGCACTGAAGCTTTCTTT.

This clonotype was observed a handful of times. J is TRBJ1-2 and V is TRBV27; D is possibly TRBD1 (6 bases). The CDR3 length is 16 residues. Germline loops: CDR1 MNHEY, CDR2 SMNVEV (reference sequence). V lost 2 bases, J lost 0 bases, and 13 bases lay in between. Here the CDR3 reads CASSLAWGAANYGYTF. The CDR3 region has the DNA TGTGCCAGCAGTTTAGCGTGGGGGGCGGCTAACTATGGCTACACCTTC.

This clonotype was counted only a few times. The V call is TRBV30, the J call TRBJ1-2; possible D gene TRBD1, 6 bases. CDR1 GTSNPN and CDR2 SVGIG come from the germline V gene (reference sequence). The CDR3 is 13 amino acids. V was trimmed by 4 bases and J by 4 bases, leaving 13 bases between them. The CDR3 here is CAWNPRTVYGYTF. In DNA, the CDR3 is TGTGCCTGGAACCCCCGGACAGTCTATGGCTACACCTTC.

This clonotype was recorded at least ten times. The V gene is TRBV12-3 or TRBV12-4, the J gene TRBJ2-7, with TRBD1 matching over 9 bases. The CDR3 is made up of 14 amino acids. V lost 3 bases to trimming and J lost 3 bases; unmatched junction nucleotides: 3. Written as DNA, the CDR3 is TGTGCCAGCAGTTTGGGACAGGGAAGCTACGAGCAGTACTTC. Amino acid sequence: CASSLGQGSYEQYF.